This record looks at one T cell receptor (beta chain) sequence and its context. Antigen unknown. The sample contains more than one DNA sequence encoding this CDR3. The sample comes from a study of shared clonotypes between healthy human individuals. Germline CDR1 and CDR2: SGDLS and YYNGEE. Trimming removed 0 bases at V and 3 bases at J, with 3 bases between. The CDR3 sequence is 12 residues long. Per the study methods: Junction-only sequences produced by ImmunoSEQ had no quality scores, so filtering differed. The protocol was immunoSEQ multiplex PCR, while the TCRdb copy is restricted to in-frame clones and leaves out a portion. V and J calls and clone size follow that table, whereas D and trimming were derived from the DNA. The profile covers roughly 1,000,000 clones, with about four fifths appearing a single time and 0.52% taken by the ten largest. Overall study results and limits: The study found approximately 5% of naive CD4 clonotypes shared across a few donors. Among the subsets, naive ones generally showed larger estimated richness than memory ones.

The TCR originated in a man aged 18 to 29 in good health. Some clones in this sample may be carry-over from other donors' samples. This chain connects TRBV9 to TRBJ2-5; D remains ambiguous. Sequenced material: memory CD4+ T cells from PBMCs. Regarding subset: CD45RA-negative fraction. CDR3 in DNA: TGTGCCAGCAGCGTAGACGAAGAGACCCAGTACTTC. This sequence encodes CASSVDEETQYF. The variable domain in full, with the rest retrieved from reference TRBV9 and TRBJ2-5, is DSGVTQTPKHLITATGQRVTLRCSPRSGDLSVYWYQQSLDQGLQFLIQYYNGEERAKGNILERFSAQQFPDLHSELNLSSLELGDSALYFCASSVDEETQYFGPGTRLLVL.